Listed here are 17 T cell receptor beta chains from one sample, sequenced in a study of T cell repertoires in cytomegalovirus infection. These receptors are not linked to any known antigen. TCRdb called the reads again in MiXCR, with one record for every CDR3 protein. This table holds roughly 860,000 distinct CDR3 sequences, about 31% found once. The sequencing here drew on cultured CD8+ T cells from PBMCs, taken from culture after CMV antigen stimulation. These receptors were collected from a human donor in good health (CMV status not recorded). Some clones in this sample may be carry-over from other donors' samples.

The chain recombines TRBV5-6 with TRBJ2-1, with D possibly being TRBD2 (5 bases). Trimming removed 4 bases at V and 10 bases at J, with 12 bases between. CDR3 length equals 12 residues. Germline V gives CDR1 SGHDT, CDR2 YYEEEE. The CDR3 is CASSMSEEEQFF. The CDR3 nucleotides read TGTGCCAGCAGCATGTCGGAGGAGGAGCAGTTCTTC.

The table lists this clonotype with a count of one. A much larger clone differs from this one at a single base, so this may be a read error. This chain links TRBV7-9 with TRBJ2-3; no definite D call. This CDR3 comprises 12 residues. CDR1 and CDR2 (germline): SEHNR, FQNEAQ (reference sequence). This chain's CDR3 is CASSSGPDKQYF. In DNA form, the CDR3 reads TGTGCCAGCAGCTCCGGCCCAGATAAGCAGTATTTT.

CDR3: CASSELRFQHTEAFF. CDR3 in DNA: TGTGCCAGCAGCGAACTGAGGTTTCAGCACACTGAAGCTTTCTTT. V and J are TRBV14 and TRBJ1-1; D is unclear. The CDR3 covers 15 residues. V was pared by 5 bases and J by 3 bases, with 16 bases between. Germline lookup yields CDR1 SGHDN and CDR2 FVKESK.

The sample holds one count of this clonotype. Germline and junction disagree at one end, which may indicate a read error. The chain has TRBV11-1 and TRBJ2-3; D is undetermined. CDR1 and CDR2 (germline): SGHAT, FQDESV (reference sequence). CDR3 size: 14 residues. In nucleotides, the CDR3 is TGTGCCAGCAGCTTCAACATACTCACAAATACGCAGTATTTT. Translation: CASSFNILTNTQYF.

The rearrangement joins TRBV9 to TRBJ2-1, with D unresolved. V was cut by 4 bases and J by 8 bases, with 19 bases left in between. The CDR3 loop spans 15 amino acids. Germline lookup yields CDR1 SGDLS and CDR2 YYNGEE. The CDR3 region is CASSFSPPRIDEQFF. The CDR3 nucleotides are TGTGCCAGCAGCTTCTCTCCTCCTAGAATCGATGAGCAGTTCTTC.

This clonotype occurred a few times. The chain has TRBV28 and TRBJ2-2; D is uncertain. V gave up 11 bases and J gave up 0 bases, with 10 bases separating them. The CDR3 spans 13 residues. The germline CDR1 and CDR2 sequences are MDHEN and SYDVKM. The DNA for the CDR3 is TGTGCCGTACAGCCTCCGAACACCGGGGAGCTGTTTTTT. Its protein is CAVQPPNTGELFF.

The V gene is TRBV12-3 or TRBV12-4, the J gene TRBJ2-7; no clear D gene. Trimming removed 6 bases from V and 2 bases from J, with 8 bases in between. The CDR3 consists of 12 residues. CDR3 region: CASSTNAYEQYF. CDR3 coding DNA: TGTGCCAGCAGCACAAATGCCTACGAGCAGTACTTC.

The V and J genes are TRBV7-6 and TRBJ2-7; 8 bases are shared with TRBD1. The CDR3 has 17 residues. Germline assignment: CDR1 SGHVS and CDR2 FNYEAQ. V lost 0 bases and J lost 5; bases outside the gene matches: 12. CDR3 residues: CASSLALTRTGTHEQYF. The CDR3 coding sequence is TGTGCCAGCAGCTTAGCGCTAACCCGGACAGGGACCCACGAGCAGTACTTC. Complete variable domain (other parts from reference TRBV7-6 and TRBJ2-7): GAGVSQSPRYKVTKRGQDVALRCDPISGHVSLYWYRQALGQGPEFLTYFNYEAQQDKSGLPNDRFSAERPEGSISTLTIQRTEQRDSAMYRCASSLALTRTGTHEQYFGPGTRLTVT.

This clonotype was found a few times. The rearrangement links TRBV6-2 or TRBV6-3 to TRBJ1-2; D not certain. V was pared by 0 bases and J by 6 bases, with 11 bases between. CDR3 length: 14 residues. The V gene's germline CDR1 is MNHEY and CDR2 SVGEGT. DNA of the CDR3: TGTGCCAGCAGTTACTCTTCCTCCCGGGATGGCTACACCTTC. Encoded protein: CASSYSSSRDGYTF.

There are many counts of this clonotype. V and J are TRBV6-1 and TRBJ2-1; tentatively, D is TRBD1 or TRBD2 (5 bases each). Germline loops: CDR1 MNHNS, CDR2 SASEGT. CDR3 size: 17 residues. The ends were cut back, 0 bases at V and 4 bases at J, with 16 bases in the middle. The CDR3 loop reads CASSEAGPRYRYNEQFF. The DNA of the CDR3 is TGTGCCAGCAGTGAAGCGGGACCTCGGTACCGTTACAATGAGCAGTTCTTC.

The rearrangement uses TRBV6-6 and TRBJ2-7, with D unclear. Germline V gives CDR1 MNHNY, CDR2 SVGAGI (reference sequence). This CDR3 is built from 15 residues. V lost 0 bases, J lost 3 bases, and 12 bases lay in between. The CDR3 reads CASSYSTPLYYEQYV. CDR3 DNA sequence: TGTGCCAGCAGTTACTCGACTCCCCTCTACTACGAGCAGTACGTC.

V is TRBV19 and J is TRBJ1-3, with D tentatively TRBD1 (5 bases). Trimming pared 5 bases from V and 3 bases from J, leaving 17 bases between. The germline gives CDR1 LNHDA, CDR2 SQIVND (reference sequence). CDR3 length equals 16 residues. CDR3 nucleotide sequence: TGTGCCAGTAGTCTCCCGGCCGGTACAGGTGGAAACACCATATATTTT. Amino acids: CASSLPAGTGGNTIYF.

The CDR3 here is CASSSPGPSSGANVLTF. The CDR3 DNA reads as TGCGCCAGCAGCTCACCGGGACCGAGCTCTGGGGCCAACGTCCTGACTTTC. The genes are TRBV5-1 and TRBJ2-6; either TRBD1 or TRBD2 may supply D (5 bases each). The CDR3 covers 17 residues. In germline, CDR1 is SGHRS, CDR2 YFSETQ. V dropped 3 bases and J dropped 0 bases, with 13 bases sitting between them.

This clonotype was observed a few times. The gene calls are TRBV4-2 and TRBJ1-4; no clear D. Between the trimmed V and J ends, which lost 0 bases and 6 bases, there was a span of 8 bases. This CDR3 is 14 amino acids long. CDR1 and CDR2 from the germline V gene are LGHNA and YNFKEQ. The CDR3 loop is CASSQEKRDEKLFF. CDR3 DNA sequence: TGTGCCAGCAGCCAAGAGAAGAGAGATGAAAAACTGTTTTTT.

The V gene is TRBV27, the J gene TRBJ2-7, with D unresolved. The V and J ends lost 4 bases and 4 bases respectively, with 11 bases between them. The CDR3 loop spans 13 amino acids. CDR1 MNHEY and CDR2 SMNVEV come from the germline V gene (reference sequence). The CDR3 protein is CASSWAWAYEQYF. The DNA of the CDR3 is TGTGCCAGCAGTTGGGCCTGGGCTTACGAGCAGTACTTC.

J is TRBJ1-2 and V is TRBV19, with a tentative D call TRBD1 (5 bases). V was trimmed by 5 bases and J by 0 bases, leaving 19 bases between them. The CDR3 is 17 amino acids. Germline CDR1 and CDR2: LNHDA and SQIVND (reference sequence). DNA of the CDR3: TGTGCCAGTAGTCCACAGGAGGGCCTCTTTACTAACTATGGCTACACCTTC. Its translation is CASSPQEGLFTNYGYTF. Supplemented by reference TRBV19 and TRBJ1-2, the full variable domain reads DGGITQSPKYLFRKEGQNVTLSCEQNLNHDAMYWYRQDPGQGLRLIYYSQIVNDFQKGDIAEGYSVSREKKESFPLTVTSAQKNPTAFYLCASSPQEGLFTNYGYTFGSGTRLTVV.

As for this clonotype: At one of its ends the junction is not consistent with the germline gene, which may arise from a read error. The CDR3 sequence is CASSFAPGGGSSDEQYF. CDR3 nucleotide sequence: TGTGCCAGCAGCTTTGCCCCAGGAGGGGGGTCCTCCGACGAGCAGTACTTC. V usage is TRBV7-6 and J usage is TRBJ2-7; tentatively, D is TRBD1 or TRBD2 (6 bases each). Germline V CDR1 and CDR2: SGHVS, FNYEAQ. This CDR3 has 17 amino acids. Variable domain in full (rest from reference TRBV7-6 and TRBJ2-7): GAGVSQSPRYKVTKRGQDVALRCDPISGHVSLYWYRQALGQGPEFLTYFNYEAQQDKSGLPNDRFSAERPEGSISTLTIQRTEQRDSAMYRCASSFAPGGGSSDEQYFGPGTRLTVT.